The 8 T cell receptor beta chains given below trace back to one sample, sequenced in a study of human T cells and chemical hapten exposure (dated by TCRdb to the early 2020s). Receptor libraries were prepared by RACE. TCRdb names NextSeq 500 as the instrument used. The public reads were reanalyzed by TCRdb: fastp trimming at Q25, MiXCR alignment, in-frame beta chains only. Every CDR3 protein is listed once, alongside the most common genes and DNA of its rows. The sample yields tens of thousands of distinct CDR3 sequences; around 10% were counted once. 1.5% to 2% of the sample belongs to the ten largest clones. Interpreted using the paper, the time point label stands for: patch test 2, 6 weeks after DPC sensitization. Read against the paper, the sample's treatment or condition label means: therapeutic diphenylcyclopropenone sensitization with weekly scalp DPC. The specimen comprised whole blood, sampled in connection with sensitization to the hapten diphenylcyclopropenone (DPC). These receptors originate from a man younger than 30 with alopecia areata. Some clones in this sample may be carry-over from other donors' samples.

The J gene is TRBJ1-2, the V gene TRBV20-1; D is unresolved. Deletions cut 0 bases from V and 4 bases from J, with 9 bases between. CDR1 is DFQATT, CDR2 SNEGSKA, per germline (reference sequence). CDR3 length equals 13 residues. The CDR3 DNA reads TGCAGTGCTAGAGAGACAATGGGCTATGGCTACACCTTC. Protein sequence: CSARETMGYGYTF.

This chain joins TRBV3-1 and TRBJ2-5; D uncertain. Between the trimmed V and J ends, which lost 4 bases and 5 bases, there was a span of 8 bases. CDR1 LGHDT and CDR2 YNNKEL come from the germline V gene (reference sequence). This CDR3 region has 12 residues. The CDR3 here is CASSPLLETQYF. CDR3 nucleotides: TGTGCCAGCAGCCCCCTCCTGGAGACCCAGTACTTC.

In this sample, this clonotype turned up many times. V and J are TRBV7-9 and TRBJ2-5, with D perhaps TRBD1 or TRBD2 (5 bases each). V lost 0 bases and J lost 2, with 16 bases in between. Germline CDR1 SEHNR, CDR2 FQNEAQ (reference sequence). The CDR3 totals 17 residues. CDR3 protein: CASSLAVVQEEQETQYF. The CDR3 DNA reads TGTGCCAGCAGCTTAGCGGTGGTACAGGAGGAACAAGAGACCCAGTACTTC.

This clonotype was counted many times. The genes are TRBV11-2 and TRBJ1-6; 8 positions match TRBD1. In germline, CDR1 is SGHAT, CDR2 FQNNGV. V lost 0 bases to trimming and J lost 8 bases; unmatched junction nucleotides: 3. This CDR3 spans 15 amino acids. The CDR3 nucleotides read TGTGCCAGCAGCTTAGAGGACAGGGACGATTCACCCCTCCACTTT. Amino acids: CASSLEDRDDSPLHF.

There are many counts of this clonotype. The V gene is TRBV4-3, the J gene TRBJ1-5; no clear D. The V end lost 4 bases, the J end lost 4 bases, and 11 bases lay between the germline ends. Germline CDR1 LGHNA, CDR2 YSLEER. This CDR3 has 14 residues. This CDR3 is CASSLGNGNQPQHF. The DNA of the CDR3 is TGCGCCAGCAGCCTAGGGAACGGAAATCAGCCCCAGCATTTT.

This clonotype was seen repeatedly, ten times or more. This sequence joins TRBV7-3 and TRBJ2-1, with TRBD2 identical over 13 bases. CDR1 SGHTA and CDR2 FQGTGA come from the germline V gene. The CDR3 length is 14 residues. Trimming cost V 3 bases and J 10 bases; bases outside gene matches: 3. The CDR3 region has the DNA TGTGCCAGCAGCTTGGGACTAGCGGGGTACGAGCAGTTCTTC. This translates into CASSLGLAGYEQFF.

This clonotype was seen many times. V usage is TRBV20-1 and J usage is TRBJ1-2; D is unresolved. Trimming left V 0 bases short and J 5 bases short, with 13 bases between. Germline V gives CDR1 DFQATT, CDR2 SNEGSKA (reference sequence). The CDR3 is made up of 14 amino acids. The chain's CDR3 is CSAREGLGGYGYTF. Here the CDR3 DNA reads TGCAGTGCTAGAGAAGGGTTAGGAGGGTATGGCTACACCTTC.

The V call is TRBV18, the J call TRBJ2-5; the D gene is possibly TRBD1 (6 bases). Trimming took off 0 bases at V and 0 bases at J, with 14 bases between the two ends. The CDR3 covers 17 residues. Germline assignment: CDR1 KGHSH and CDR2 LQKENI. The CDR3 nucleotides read TGTGCCAGCTCACCACCGTTCGGGACAACGTACCAAGAGACCCAGTACTTC. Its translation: CASSPPFGTTYQETQYF.